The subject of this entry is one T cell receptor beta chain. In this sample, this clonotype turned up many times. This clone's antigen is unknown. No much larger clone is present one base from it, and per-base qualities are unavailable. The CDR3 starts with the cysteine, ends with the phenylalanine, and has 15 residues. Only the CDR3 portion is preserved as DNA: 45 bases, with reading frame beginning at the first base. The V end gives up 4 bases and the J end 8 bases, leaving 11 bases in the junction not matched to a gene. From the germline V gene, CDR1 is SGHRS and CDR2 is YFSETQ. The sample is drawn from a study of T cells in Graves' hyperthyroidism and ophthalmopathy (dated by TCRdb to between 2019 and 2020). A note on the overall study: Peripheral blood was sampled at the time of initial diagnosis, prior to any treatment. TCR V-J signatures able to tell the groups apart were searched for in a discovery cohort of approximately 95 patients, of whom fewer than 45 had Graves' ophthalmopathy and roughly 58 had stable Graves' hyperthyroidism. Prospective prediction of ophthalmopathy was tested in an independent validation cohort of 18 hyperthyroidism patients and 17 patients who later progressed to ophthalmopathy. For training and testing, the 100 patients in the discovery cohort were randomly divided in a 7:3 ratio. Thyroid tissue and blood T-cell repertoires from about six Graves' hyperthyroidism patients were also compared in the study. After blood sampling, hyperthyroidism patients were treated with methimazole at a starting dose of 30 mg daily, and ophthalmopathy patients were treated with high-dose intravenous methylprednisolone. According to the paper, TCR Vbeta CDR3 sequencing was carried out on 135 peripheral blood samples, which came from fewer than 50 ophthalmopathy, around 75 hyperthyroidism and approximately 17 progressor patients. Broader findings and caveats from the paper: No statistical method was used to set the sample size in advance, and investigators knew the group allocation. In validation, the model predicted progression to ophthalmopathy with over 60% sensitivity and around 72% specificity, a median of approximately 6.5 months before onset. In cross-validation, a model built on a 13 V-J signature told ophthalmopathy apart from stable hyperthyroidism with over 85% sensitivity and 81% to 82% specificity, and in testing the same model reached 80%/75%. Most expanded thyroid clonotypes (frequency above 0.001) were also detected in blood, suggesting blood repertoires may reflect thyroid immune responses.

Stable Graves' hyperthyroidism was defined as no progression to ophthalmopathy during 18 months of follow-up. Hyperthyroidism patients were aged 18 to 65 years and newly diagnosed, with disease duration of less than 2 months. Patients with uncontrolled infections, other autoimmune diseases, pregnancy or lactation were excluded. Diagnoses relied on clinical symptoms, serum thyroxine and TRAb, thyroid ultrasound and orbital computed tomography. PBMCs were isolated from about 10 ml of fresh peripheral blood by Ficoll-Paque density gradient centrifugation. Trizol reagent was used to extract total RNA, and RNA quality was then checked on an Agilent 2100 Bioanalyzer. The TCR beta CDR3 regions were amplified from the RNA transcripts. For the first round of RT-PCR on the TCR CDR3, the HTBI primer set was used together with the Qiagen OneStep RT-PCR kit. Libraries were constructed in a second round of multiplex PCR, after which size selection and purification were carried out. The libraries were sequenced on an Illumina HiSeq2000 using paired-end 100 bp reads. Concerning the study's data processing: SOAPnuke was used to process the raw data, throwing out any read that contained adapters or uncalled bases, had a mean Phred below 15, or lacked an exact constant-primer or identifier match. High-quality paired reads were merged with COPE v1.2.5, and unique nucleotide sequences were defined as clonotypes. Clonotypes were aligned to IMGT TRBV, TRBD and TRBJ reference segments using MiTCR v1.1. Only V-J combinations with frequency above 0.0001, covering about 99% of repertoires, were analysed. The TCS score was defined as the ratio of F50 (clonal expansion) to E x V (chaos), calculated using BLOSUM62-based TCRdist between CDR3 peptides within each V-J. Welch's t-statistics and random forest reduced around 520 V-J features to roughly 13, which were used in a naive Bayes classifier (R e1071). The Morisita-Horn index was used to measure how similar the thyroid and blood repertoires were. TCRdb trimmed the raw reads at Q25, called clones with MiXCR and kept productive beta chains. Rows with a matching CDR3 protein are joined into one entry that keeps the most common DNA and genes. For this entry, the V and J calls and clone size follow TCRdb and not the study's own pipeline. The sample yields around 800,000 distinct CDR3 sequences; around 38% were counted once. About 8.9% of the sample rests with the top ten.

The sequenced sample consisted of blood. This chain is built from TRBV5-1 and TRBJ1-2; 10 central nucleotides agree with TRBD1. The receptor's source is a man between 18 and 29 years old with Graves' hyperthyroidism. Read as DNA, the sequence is TGCGCCAGCAGCCACCCGGGACAGGGGATGGGAGGCTACACCTTC. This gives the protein CASSHPGQGMGGYTF.